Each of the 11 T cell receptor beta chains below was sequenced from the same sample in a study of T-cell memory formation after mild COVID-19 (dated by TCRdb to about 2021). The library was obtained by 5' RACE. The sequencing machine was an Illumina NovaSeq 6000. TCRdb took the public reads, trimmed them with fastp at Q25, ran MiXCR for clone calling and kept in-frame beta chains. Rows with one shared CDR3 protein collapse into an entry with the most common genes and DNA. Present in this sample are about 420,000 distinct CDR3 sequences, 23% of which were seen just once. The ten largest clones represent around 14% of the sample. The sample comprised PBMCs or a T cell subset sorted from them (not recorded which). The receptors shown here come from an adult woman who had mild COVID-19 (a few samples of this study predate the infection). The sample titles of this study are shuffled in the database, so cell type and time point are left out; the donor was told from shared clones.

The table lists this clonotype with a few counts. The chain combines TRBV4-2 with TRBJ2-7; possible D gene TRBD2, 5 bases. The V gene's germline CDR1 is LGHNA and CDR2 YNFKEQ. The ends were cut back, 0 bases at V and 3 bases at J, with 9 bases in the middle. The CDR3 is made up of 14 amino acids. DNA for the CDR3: TGTGCCAGCAGCCAAGATTTGAGCGGCTACGAGCAGTACTTC. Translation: CASSQDLSGYEQYF.

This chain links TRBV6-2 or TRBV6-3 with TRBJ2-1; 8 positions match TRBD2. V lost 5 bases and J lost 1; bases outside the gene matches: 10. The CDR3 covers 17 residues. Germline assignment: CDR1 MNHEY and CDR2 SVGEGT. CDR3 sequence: CASSPREAGVSYNEQFF. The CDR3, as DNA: TGTGCCAGCAGTCCCCGAGAAGCGGGAGTTTCCTACAATGAGCAGTTCTTC.

CDR3 coding DNA: TGTGCCAGCAGTTACTCCGACAGGAATTCACCCCTCCACTTT. Amino acids: CASSYSDRNSPLHF. The genes are TRBV6-5 and TRBJ1-6; D might be TRBD1 (6 bases). CDR3 size: 14 residues. Germline V lookup: CDR1 MNHEY, CDR2 SVGAGI. Trimming stripped 0 bases from V and 7 bases from J, with 7 bases between.

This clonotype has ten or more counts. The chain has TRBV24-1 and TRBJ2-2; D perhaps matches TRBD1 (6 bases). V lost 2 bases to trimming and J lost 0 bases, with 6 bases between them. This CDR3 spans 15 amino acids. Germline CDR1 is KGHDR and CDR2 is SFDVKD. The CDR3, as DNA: TGTGCCACCAGTGATTGGACAGCGAACACCGGGGAGCTGTTTTTT. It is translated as CATSDWTANTGELFF.

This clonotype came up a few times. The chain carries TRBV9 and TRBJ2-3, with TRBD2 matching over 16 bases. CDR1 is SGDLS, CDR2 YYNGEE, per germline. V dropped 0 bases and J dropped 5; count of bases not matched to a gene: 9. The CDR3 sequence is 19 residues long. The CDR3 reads CASSVGAGTSGRVVDTQYF. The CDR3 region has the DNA TGTGCCAGCAGCGTAGGAGCCGGGACTAGCGGGAGGGTGGTAGATACGCAGTATTTT.

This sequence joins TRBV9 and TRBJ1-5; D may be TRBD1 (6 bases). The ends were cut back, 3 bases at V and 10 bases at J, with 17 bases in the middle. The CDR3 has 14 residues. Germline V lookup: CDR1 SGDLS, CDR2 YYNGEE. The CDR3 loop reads CASSGGGVPEPQHF. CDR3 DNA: TGTGCCAGCAGCGGAGGGGGAGTCCCAGAACCCCAGCATTTT.

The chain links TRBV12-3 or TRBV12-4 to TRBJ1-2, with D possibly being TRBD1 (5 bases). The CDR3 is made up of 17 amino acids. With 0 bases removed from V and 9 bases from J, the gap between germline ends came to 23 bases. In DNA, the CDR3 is TGTGCCAGCAGTTTAGCCCCCTTGACAGCGCTGGAGTTTCGCTACACCTTC. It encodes CASSLAPLTALEFRYTF.

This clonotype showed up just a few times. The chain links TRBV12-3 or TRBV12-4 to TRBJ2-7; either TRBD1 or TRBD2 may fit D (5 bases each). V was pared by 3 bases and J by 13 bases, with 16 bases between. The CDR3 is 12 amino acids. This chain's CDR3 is CASSLWQGALYF. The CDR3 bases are TGTGCCAGCAGTTTGTGGCAGGGAGCCCTCTACTTC.

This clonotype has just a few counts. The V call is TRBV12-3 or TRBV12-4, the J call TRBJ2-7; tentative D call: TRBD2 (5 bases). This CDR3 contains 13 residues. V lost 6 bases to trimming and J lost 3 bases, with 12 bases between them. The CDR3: CASRRAGNYEQYF. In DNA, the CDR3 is TGTGCCAGCAGGCGGGCGGGCAACTACGAGCAGTACTTC.

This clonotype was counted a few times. As DNA, the CDR3 is TGTGCCAGCAGTGCAGGGTTCGCCGGGGAGCTGTTTTTT. Its translation: CASSAGFAGELFF. V usage is TRBV14 and J usage is TRBJ2-2; TRBD1 is a possible D gene (5 bases). V lost 6 bases and J lost 6, with 11 bases in between. In germline, CDR1 is SGHDN, CDR2 FVKESK. The CDR3 covers 13 residues.

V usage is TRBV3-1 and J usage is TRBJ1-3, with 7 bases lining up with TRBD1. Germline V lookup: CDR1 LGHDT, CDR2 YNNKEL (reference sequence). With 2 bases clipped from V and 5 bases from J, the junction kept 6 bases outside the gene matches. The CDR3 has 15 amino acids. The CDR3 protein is CASSQLEDRRNTIYF. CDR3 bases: TGTGCCAGCAGCCAATTGGAGGACAGGAGAAACACCATATATTTT.